This is a list of T cell receptor beta chains from one sample in a study of T cells after yellow fever vaccination. TCRdb reanalysed the 5' RACE reads using MiXCR and keeps one entry per CDR3 protein. This table has about 130,000 distinct CDR3 sequences, almost 9% appearing once. This sample comprised CD8+ T cells sorted from PBMCs, obtained on the day of the yellow fever booster vaccination. The source is a man in his late teens or twenties who received the YFV17D yellow fever vaccine. Each CDR3 is given with its conserved first and last residue. Each record gives: CDR3 DNA, CDR3 protein, clone size, V gene, J gene, D gene. The D gene is left open where the match is weak. For some rows the clone size is stated as once, few or many, or as a class when expanded; others skip it.

CDR3nt: TGTGCCAGCAGCTTCCTTCAGGACCCCGGAGGTTGCAATGAGCAGTTCTTC
CDR3aa: CASSFLQDPGGCNEQFF
abundance: few
v_gene: TRBV7-8
j_gene: TRBJ2-1
d_gene: NA

CDR3nt: TGTGCCAGCAGTTACTCGGACAGCATGAACACTGAAGCTTTCTTT
CDR3aa: CASSYSDSMNTEAFF
abundance: few
v_gene: TRBV6-6
j_gene: TRBJ1-1
d_gene: NA

CDR3nt: TGCGCCAGCAGCCAAGTTTCAAGAGGGCTCCGGGGGCGAGGCACCGGGGAGCTGTTTTTT
CDR3aa: CASSQVSRGLRGRGTGELFF
abundance: few
v_gene: TRBV4-1
j_gene: TRBJ2-2
d_gene: NA

CDR3nt: TGTGCCAGCGTCTCTGGGGCCAACGTCCTGACTTTC
CDR3aa: CASVSGANVLTF
abundance: few
v_gene: TRBV6-5
j_gene: TRBJ2-6
d_gene: NA

CDR3nt: TGCGCCAGCAGCTTGGAAGAGTGGGCCCGCACTGAAGCTTTCTTT
CDR3aa: CASSLEEWARTEAFF
abundance: few
v_gene: TRBV5-1
j_gene: TRBJ1-1
d_gene: NA

CDR3nt: TGCGCCAGCAGCTTGGGACTCCCCGCAGGGGGCGAGAACACCGGGGAGCTGTTTTTT
CDR3aa: CASSLGLPAGGENTGELFF
abundance: NA
v_gene: TRBV5-1
j_gene: TRBJ2-2
d_gene: TRBD1

CDR3nt: TGCGCCAGCAGCGGGAGGGGCGAGTTAGATACGCAGTATTTT
CDR3aa: CASSGRGELDTQYF
abundance: NA
v_gene: TRBV4-1
j_gene: TRBJ2-3
d_gene: TRBD2

CDR3nt: TGTGCCAGCAGCTTAGGTCCCGTGGGGGGTTATAATTCACCCCTCCACTTT
CDR3aa: CASSLGPVGGYNSPLHF
abundance: few
v_gene: TRBV7-6
j_gene: TRBJ1-6
d_gene: NA

CDR3nt: TGTGCCAGCAGTTCGTCCAATTTAGCCGGGGAGCTGTTTTTT
CDR3aa: CASSSSNLAGELFF
abundance: few
v_gene: TRBV6-2/TRBV6-3
j_gene: TRBJ2-2
d_gene: NA

CDR3nt: TGTGCTATCGGCGCCTCTTCTAATGAGCAGTTCTTC
CDR3aa: CAIGASSNEQFF
abundance: NA
v_gene: TRBV24-1
j_gene: TRBJ2-1
d_gene: NA

CDR3nt: TGCGCCAGCAGCCAAGAATTGAGCACTGAAGCTTTCTTT
CDR3aa: CASSQELSTEAFF
abundance: many
v_gene: TRBV4-3
j_gene: TRBJ1-1
d_gene: NA

CDR3nt: TGTGCCAGCAGTTACACTAGCGGGGGGCCTGAGACCCAGTACTTC
CDR3aa: CASSYTSGGPETQYF
abundance: many
v_gene: TRBV6-5
j_gene: TRBJ2-5
d_gene: TRBD2

CDR3nt: TGCAGCGTTGAGGTAGCGGGGGGACCAAACACCGGGGAGCTGTTTTTT
CDR3aa: CSVEVAGGPNTGELFF
abundance: few
v_gene: TRBV29-1
j_gene: TRBJ2-2
d_gene: TRBD2

CDR3nt: TGCAGCGTTGATTCGGTCCCTGAAGCTTTCTTT
CDR3aa: CSVDSVPEAFF
abundance: many
v_gene: TRBV29-1
j_gene: TRBJ1-1
d_gene: NA

CDR3nt: TGTGCCAGCACCGCCTTTATGGTACTCTCCTATAATTCACCCCTCCACTTT
CDR3aa: CASTAFMVLSYNSPLHF
abundance: few
v_gene: TRBV5-6
j_gene: TRBJ1-6
d_gene: NA

CDR3nt: TGCGCCAGCAGCCAAGATCCCACGAGGGGCTACACCTTC
CDR3aa: CASSQDPTRGYTF
abundance: NA
v_gene: TRBV4-1
j_gene: TRBJ1-2
d_gene: NA

CDR3nt: TGCGCCAGCAGCCAAGATCGTAGCTATTCACCCCTCCACTTT
CDR3aa: CASSQDRSYSPLHF
abundance: NA
v_gene: TRBV4-1
j_gene: TRBJ1-6
d_gene: NA

CDR3nt: TGTGCCAGCAGCTTCACGGGACAGGGGGCGCGGCGCGGCGGGGAGCTGTTTTTT
CDR3aa: CASSFTGQGARRGGELFF
abundance: few
v_gene: TRBV7-8
j_gene: TRBJ2-2
d_gene: TRBD1

CDR3nt: TGCGCCAGCAGCCAAGATCATCCTAGCCAAGAGACCCAGTACTTC
CDR3aa: CASSQDHPSQETQYF
abundance: once
v_gene: TRBV4-3
j_gene: TRBJ2-5
d_gene: NA

CDR3nt: TGTGCCACCAGTGATCGATGGACAGGGGGCATTTACAGGGAGCTGTTTTTT
CDR3aa: CATSDRWTGGIYRELFF
abundance: NA
v_gene: TRBV24-1
j_gene: TRBJ2-2
d_gene: TRBD1

CDR3nt: TGTGCCAGCAGCGTGCCGGGACTAGCGGGGACCGGGGAGCTGTTTTTT
CDR3aa: CASSVPGLAGTGELFF
abundance: NA
v_gene: TRBV9
j_gene: TRBJ2-2
d_gene: TRBD2

CDR3nt: TGTGCCAGCAGTTCCCTCTCCGGTGGCTACACCTTC
CDR3aa: CASSSLSGGYTF
abundance: few
v_gene: TRBV6-6
j_gene: TRBJ1-2
d_gene: NA

CDR3nt: TGTGCCAGCAGCTTAAATAGCGGGGGGGTTGCTACAGATACGCAGTATTTT
CDR3aa: CASSLNSGGVATDTQYF
abundance: many
v_gene: TRBV7-6
j_gene: TRBJ2-3
d_gene: TRBD2

CDR3nt: TGTGCCAGCAGCCAGGGCAGGGACTCCTATAATTCACCCCTCCACTTT
CDR3aa: CASSQGRDSYNSPLHF
abundance: NA
v_gene: TRBV4-2
j_gene: TRBJ1-6
d_gene: NA

CDR3nt: TGTGCCAGCAGACTCGGAGATACGCAGTATTTT
CDR3aa: CASRLGDTQYF
abundance: few
v_gene: TRBV7-9
j_gene: TRBJ2-3
d_gene: NA

CDR3nt: TGTGCCAGCAGCTTGCCCTACGCGGGGGGGCCGGCCTACGAGCAGTACTTC
CDR3aa: CASSLPYAGGPAYEQYF
abundance: few
v_gene: TRBV5-5
j_gene: TRBJ2-7
d_gene: TRBD2

CDR3nt: TGTGCCATCAGTGAGCCACAGCGGACAGGCTGGTATGGCTACACCTTC
CDR3aa: CAISEPQRTGWYGYTF
abundance: NA
v_gene: TRBV10-3
j_gene: TRBJ1-2
d_gene: TRBD1

CDR3nt: TGTGCCAGCAGCTTCCGGGGGCGTTACTCAGATACGCAGTATTTT
CDR3aa: CASSFRGRYSDTQYF
abundance: NA
v_gene: TRBV7-2
j_gene: TRBJ2-3
d_gene: NA

CDR3nt: TGCGCCAGCAGCCCCTCAGTGGGGACTACTCAGCCCCAGCATTTT
CDR3aa: CASSPSVGTTQPQHF
abundance: NA
v_gene: TRBV4-1
j_gene: TRBJ1-5
d_gene: NA

CDR3nt: TGTGCCAGCAGCCTTCTCTCGAGTCCCTGGGAAGCTTTCTTT
CDR3aa: CASSLLSSPWEAFF
abundance: NA
v_gene: TRBV3-1
j_gene: TRBJ1-1
d_gene: NA

CDR3nt: TGCGCCAGCAGCCAAGACAGGGATAATTCACCCCTCCACTTT
CDR3aa: CASSQDRDNSPLHF
abundance: many
v_gene: TRBV4-1
j_gene: TRBJ1-6
d_gene: NA

CDR3nt: TGTGCCAGCAGCCAATACCCCCCCGGGGGGAACACCGGGGAGCTGTTTTTT
CDR3aa: CASSQYPPGGNTGELFF
abundance: many
v_gene: TRBV3-1
j_gene: TRBJ2-2
d_gene: NA

CDR3nt: TGTGCCAGCAGTCCGCAGGGAGTAGAGCTGTTTTTT
CDR3aa: CASSPQGVELFF
abundance: few
v_gene: TRBV6-5
j_gene: TRBJ2-2
d_gene: NA

CDR3nt: TGCAGCGCAGGTCCCGGGACAGATTATGGCTACACCTTC
CDR3aa: CSAGPGTDYGYTF
abundance: few
v_gene: TRBV29-1
j_gene: TRBJ1-2
d_gene: TRBD1

CDR3nt: TGTGCCAGCAGTGCGTCCGGGGGACCAACTAAGGGGACCCAGTACTTC
CDR3aa: CASSASGGPTKGTQYF
abundance: NA
v_gene: TRBV25-1
j_gene: TRBJ2-5
d_gene: NA

CDR3nt: TGTGCCAGCAGTTTCCGGGGGACCCAAGAGACCCAGTACTTC
CDR3aa: CASSFRGTQETQYF
abundance: many
v_gene: TRBV12-3/TRBV12-4
j_gene: TRBJ2-5
d_gene: NA

CDR3nt: TGCGCCAGCAGCCCTTATCCAGGGAATACTGAAGCTTTCTTT
CDR3aa: CASSPYPGNTEAFF
abundance: many
v_gene: TRBV4-3
j_gene: TRBJ1-1
d_gene: NA

CDR3nt: TGTGCCAGCACGAGACTCGGGACCCCCACAGGCTACACCTTC
CDR3aa: CASTRLGTPTGYTF
abundance: few
v_gene: TRBV27
j_gene: TRBJ1-2
d_gene: NA

CDR3nt: TGTGCCAGCAGCTTAGCCGGACCGGCTCCTGAAAAACTGTTTTTT
CDR3aa: CASSLAGPAPEKLFF
abundance: NA
v_gene: TRBV7-9
j_gene: TRBJ1-4
d_gene: NA

CDR3nt: TGTGCCAGCACAGGGGCGGGGGAGACCCAGTACTTC
CDR3aa: CASTGAGETQYF
abundance: NA
v_gene: TRBV27
j_gene: TRBJ2-5
d_gene: NA

CDR3nt: TGTGCCAGCAGCTTGGACCGCGCTGAAGCTTTCTTT
CDR3aa: CASSLDRAEAFF
abundance: NA
v_gene: TRBV7-2
j_gene: TRBJ1-1
d_gene: NA

CDR3nt: TGCAGCGTTGAAGCACAGGGTTATGGCTACACCTTC
CDR3aa: CSVEAQGYGYTF
abundance: few
v_gene: TRBV29-1
j_gene: TRBJ1-2
d_gene: NA

CDR3nt: TGTGCCAGCAGCAGGAGCGGGGGTGATACAGATACGCAGTATTTT
CDR3aa: CASSRSGGDTDTQYF
abundance: many
v_gene: TRBV9
j_gene: TRBJ2-3
d_gene: TRBD2

CDR3nt: TGCAGCGTTGAAAACTCGCGGGGGCCTCGAGAGACCCAGTACTTC
CDR3aa: CSVENSRGPRETQYF
abundance: few
v_gene: TRBV29-1
j_gene: TRBJ2-5
d_gene: NA

CDR3nt: TGTGCCAGCAGCTTAGTAGCGGGTGTCCGGAGGGAGCAGTACTTC
CDR3aa: CASSLVAGVRREQYF
abundance: NA
v_gene: TRBV7-2
j_gene: TRBJ2-7
d_gene: TRBD2